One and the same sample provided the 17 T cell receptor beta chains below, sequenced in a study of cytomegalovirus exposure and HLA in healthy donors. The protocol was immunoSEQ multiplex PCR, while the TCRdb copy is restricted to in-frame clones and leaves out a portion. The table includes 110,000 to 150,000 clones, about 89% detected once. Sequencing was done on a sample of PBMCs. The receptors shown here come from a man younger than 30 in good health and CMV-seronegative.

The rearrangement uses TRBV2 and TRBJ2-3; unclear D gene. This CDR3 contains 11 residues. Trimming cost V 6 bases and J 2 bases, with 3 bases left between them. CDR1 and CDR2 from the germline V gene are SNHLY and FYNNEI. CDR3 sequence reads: CASSYTDTQYF. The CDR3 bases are TGTGCCAGCAGCTACACAGATACGCAGTATTTT.

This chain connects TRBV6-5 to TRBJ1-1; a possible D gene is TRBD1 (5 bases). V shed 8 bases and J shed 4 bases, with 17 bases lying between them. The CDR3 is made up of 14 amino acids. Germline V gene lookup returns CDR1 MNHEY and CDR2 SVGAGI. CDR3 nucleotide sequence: TGTGCCAGCTTGTCCTATTCGACAGCCACTGAAGCTTTCTTT. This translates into CASLSYSTATEAFF.

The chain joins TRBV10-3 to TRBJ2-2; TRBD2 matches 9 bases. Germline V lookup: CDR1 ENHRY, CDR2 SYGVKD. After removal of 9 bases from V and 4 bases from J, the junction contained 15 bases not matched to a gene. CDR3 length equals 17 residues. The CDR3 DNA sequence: TGTGCCATGTCGACTAGCGGTGCCTCCGGCGGCACCGGGGAGCTGTTTTTT. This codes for CAMSTSGASGGTGELFF.

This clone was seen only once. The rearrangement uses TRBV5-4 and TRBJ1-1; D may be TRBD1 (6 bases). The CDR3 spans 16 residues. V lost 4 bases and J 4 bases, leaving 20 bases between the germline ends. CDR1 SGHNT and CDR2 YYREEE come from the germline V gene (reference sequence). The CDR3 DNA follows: TGTGCCAGCAGCCGGTTGGCAGGGGCCCTGGCCACTGAAGCTTTCTTT. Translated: CASSRLAGALATEAFF.

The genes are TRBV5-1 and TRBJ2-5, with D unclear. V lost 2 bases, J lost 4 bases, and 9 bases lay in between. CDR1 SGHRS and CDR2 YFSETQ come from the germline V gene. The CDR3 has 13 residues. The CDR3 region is CASSFGQAETQYF. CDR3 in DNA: TGCGCCAGCAGCTTTGGGCAAGCAGAGACCCAGTACTTC.

CDR3: CASSWSVPYEQYV. For the CDR3, the DNA is TGTGCCAGCAGCTGGAGCGTACCCTACGAGCAGTACGTC. The chain carries TRBV21-1 and TRBJ2-7; the D segment call TRBD2 is taken from the table without a DNA check. TRBV21-1 represents a pseudogene. The CDR3 spans 13 residues.

The CDR3 spells CASSVRDINYGYTF. In nucleotides, the CDR3 is TGCGCCAGCAGTGTTAGGGACATAAACTATGGCTACACCTTC. This rearrangement joins TRBV10-2 to TRBJ1-2; TRBD1 might be the D (6 bases). Trimming removed 4 bases at V and 2 bases at J, with 11 bases between. The CDR3 is 14 amino acids. Per the germline V gene, CDR1 is WSHSY and CDR2 is SAAADI.

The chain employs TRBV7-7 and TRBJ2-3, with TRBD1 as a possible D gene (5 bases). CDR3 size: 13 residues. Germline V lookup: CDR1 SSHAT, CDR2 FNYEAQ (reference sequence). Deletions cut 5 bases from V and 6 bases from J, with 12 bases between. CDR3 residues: CASSPRVMDTQYF. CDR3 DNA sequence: TGTGCCAGCAGCCCCAGGGTGATGGATACGCAGTATTTT.

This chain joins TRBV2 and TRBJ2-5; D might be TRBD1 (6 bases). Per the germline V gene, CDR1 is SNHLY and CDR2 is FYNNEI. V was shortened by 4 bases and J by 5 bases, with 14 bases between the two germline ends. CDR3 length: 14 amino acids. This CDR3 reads CASSVSGVRETQYF. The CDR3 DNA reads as TGTGCCAGCAGTGTTTCAGGGGTCCGGGAGACCCAGTACTTC.

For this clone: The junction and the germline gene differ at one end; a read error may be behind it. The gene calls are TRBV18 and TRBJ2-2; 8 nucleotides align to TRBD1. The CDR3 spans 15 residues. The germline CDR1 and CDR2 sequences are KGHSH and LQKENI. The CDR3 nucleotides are TGTGCCAGCTCAGATCGACAGGGGAACAGCGGGGAGCTGTTTTTT. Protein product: CASSDRQGNSGELFF.

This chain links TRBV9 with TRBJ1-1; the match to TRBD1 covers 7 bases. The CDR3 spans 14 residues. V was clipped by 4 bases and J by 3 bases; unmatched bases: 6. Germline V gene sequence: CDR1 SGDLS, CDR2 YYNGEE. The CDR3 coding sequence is TGTGCCAGCAGCTTTTACGACAGGGACACTGAAGCTTTCTTT. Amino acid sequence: CASSFYDRDTEAFF.

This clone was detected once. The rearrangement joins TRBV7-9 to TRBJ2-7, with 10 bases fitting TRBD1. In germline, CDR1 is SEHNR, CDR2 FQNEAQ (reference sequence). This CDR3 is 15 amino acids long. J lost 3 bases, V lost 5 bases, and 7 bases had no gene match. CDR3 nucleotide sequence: TGTGCCAGCAGCGCCAGTCGGGACAGGGGCTACGAGCAGTACTTC. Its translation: CASSASRDRGYEQYF.

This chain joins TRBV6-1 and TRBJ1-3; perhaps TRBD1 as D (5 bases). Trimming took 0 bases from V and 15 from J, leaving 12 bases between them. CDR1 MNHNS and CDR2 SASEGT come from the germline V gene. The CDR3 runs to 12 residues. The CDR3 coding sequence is TGTGCCAGCAGTGAAGCGGGGGGTCAGGAATATTTT. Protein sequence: CASSEAGGQEYF.

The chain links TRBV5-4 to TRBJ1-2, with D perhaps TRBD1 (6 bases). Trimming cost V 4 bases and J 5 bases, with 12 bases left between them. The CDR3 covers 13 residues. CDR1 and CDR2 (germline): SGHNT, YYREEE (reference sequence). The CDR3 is CASSPGAQYGYTF. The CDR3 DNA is TGTGCCAGCAGCCCAGGGGCTCAGTATGGCTACACCTTC.

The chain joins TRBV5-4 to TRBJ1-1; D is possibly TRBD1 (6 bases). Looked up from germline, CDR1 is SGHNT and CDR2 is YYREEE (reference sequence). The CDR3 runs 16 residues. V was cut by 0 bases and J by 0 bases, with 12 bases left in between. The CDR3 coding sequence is TGTGCCAGCAGCTTGGCTAGGCAGGGGATGAACACTGAAGCTTTCTTT. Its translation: CASSLARQGMNTEAFF.

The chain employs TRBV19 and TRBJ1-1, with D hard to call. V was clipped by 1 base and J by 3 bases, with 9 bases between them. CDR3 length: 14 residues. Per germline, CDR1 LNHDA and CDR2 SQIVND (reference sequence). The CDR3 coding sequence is TGTGCCAGTAGTATAGGGTACGGGTACACTGAAGCTTTCTTT. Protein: CASSIGYGYTEAFF. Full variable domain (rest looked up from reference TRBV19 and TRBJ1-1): DGGITQSPKYLFRKEGQNVTLSCEQNLNHDAMYWYRQDPGQGLRLIYYSQIVNDFQKGDIAEGYSVSREKKESFPLTVTSAQKNPTAFYLCASSIGYGYTEAFFGQGTRLTVV.

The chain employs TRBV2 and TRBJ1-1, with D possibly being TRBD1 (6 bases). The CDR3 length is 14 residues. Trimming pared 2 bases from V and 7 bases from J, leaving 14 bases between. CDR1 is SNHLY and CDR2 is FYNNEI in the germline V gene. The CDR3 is CASSEYRGANEAFF. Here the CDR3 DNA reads TGTGCCAGCAGTGAATATCGGGGGGCTAATGAAGCTTTCTTT.